The clone carrying this TCR beta chain has a handful of counts. The antigen is undetermined. The junction and the germline gene differ at one end; a read error may be behind it. The sample belongs to a study of T cells after yellow fever vaccination. The CDR3 sequence is 10 residues long. Germline V CDR1 and CDR2: SSHAT, FNYEAQ (reference sequence). 5'RACE template switching produced TCR cDNA carrying a universal primer site and UMIs. TCRdb re-derived calls from the 5' RACE reads in MiXCR, one entry per CDR3 protein. The data show 170,000 or so distinct CDR3 sequences, with approximately 9.7% seen just once and roughly 33% held by the top ten. Study results and caveats: Of the clonotypes, a small share occurred in both CD4 and CD8 compartments. FACS-sorted repertoires might harbor abundant contaminating clonotypes from the bulk population. Though weaker, the secondary response peaked faster, on day 5 versus 15.

Material: CD8+ T cells sorted from PBMCs, obtained 45 days after the yellow fever booster vaccination. The chain uses TRBV7-7 and TRBJ1-2; no firm D call. The receptor was derived from a man aged 18 to 30 who received the YFV17D yellow fever vaccine. CDR3 sequence reads: CASSLKGYTF. Here the CDR3 DNA reads TGTGCTAGCAGCTTGAAAGGCTACACCTTC. Full variable domain (rest looked up from reference TRBV7-7 and TRBJ1-2): GAGVSQSPRYKVTKRGQDVTLRCDPISSHATLYWYQQALGQGPEFLTYFNYEAQPDKSGLPSDRFSAERPEGSISTLTIQRTEQRDSAMYRCASSLKGYTFGSGTRLTVV.